A selection of T cell receptor beta chains follows, all from one sample in a study of shared clonotypes between healthy human individuals. Repertoires were generated with immunoSEQ multiplex PCR, while TCRdb's copy carries only in-frame clones and drops some. The sample records 2 million to 2.5 million clones, roughly 91% being singletons. Sequencing was carried out using naive CD8+ T cells from PBMCs. These receptor sequences come from a man aged 18 to 29 in good health. Some clones in this sample may be carry-over from other donors' samples. The CDR3 runs from the conserved cysteine through the conserved F or W. Fields, in order: V gene, clone size, J gene, D gene, CDR3 DNA, CDR3 protein. The D gene is left open where the match is weak. Clone size is shown for a subset of rows, as once, few, many or a class of expanded clone.

v_call: TRBV9; clone_size: -; j_call: TRBJ2-1; d_call: -; cdr3_nt: TGTGCCAGCAGTGGTATAGGCTATGAGCAGTTCTTC; cdr3_aa: CASSGIGYEQFF
v_call: TRBV5-5; clone_size: -; j_call: TRBJ1-2; d_call: -; cdr3_nt: TGTGCCAGCAGCTTGGTTAGCGACAGCCGGGGCTACACCTTC; cdr3_aa: CASSLVSDSRGYTF
v_call: TRBV29-1; clone_size: -; j_call: TRBJ1-1; d_call: -; cdr3_nt: TGCAGCGTGGGACCGGGACAATCGAAACACAGAATGAACACTGAAGCTTTCTTT; cdr3_aa: CSVGPGQSKHRMNTEAFF
v_call: TRBV2; clone_size: -; j_call: TRBJ2-5; d_call: -; cdr3_nt: TGTGCCAGCAGTGTGGGGGTACCAGAAGAGACCCAGTACTTC; cdr3_aa: CASSVGVPEETQYF
v_call: TRBV2; clone_size: -; j_call: TRBJ2-7; d_call: TRBD2; cdr3_nt: TGTGCCAGCAGTGAACTAGCGGGGTCCACCTACGAGCAGTACTTC; cdr3_aa: CASSELAGSTYEQYF
v_call: TRBV30; clone_size: -; j_call: TRBJ2-3; d_call: TRBD2; cdr3_nt: TGTGCCTGGAGTCCCACAGCAGGGACTATCACAGATACGCAGTATTTT; cdr3_aa: CAWSPTAGTITDTQYF
v_call: TRBV30; clone_size: -; j_call: TRBJ2-1; d_call: TRBD2; cdr3_nt: TGTGCGGGGAGGGCTAGCGGTTACAATGAGCAGTTCTTC; cdr3_aa: CAGRASGYNEQFF
v_call: TRBV28; clone_size: once; j_call: TRBJ2-1; d_call: TRBD2; cdr3_nt: TGTGCCAGCAATGGGCCTAGCGGTCCGAGCTCCTACAATGAGCAGTTCTTC; cdr3_aa: CASNGPSGPSSYNEQFF
v_call: TRBV5-1; clone_size: -; j_call: TRBJ2-7; d_call: -; cdr3_nt: TGCGCCAGCAGCGAGGGAGGTCTGGGCAGCACCGAGGGGCTCGAGCAGTACTTC; cdr3_aa: CASSEGGLGSTEGLEQYF
v_call: TRBV10-1; clone_size: -; j_call: TRBJ1-2; d_call: -; cdr3_nt: TGCGCCAGCAGTGAGTCGACCGGTCGGGGCTACACCTTC; cdr3_aa: CASSESTGRGYTF
v_call: TRBV27; clone_size: few; j_call: TRBJ2-1; d_call: -; cdr3_nt: TGTGCCAGCAGTTACGGGCCGACTAGTGAGCAGTTCTTC; cdr3_aa: CASSYGPTSEQFF
v_call: TRBV7-9; clone_size: -; j_call: TRBJ1-4; d_call: TRBD1; cdr3_nt: TGTGCCAGCAGCGCCGGGACAGGGTCTAGAAGTAATGAAAAACTGTTTTTT; cdr3_aa: CASSAGTGSRSNEKLFF
v_call: TRBV28; clone_size: -; j_call: TRBJ1-4; d_call: TRBD1; cdr3_nt: TGTGCCAGCAGTTTAGTTGGGACAGCTAATGAAAAACTGTTTTTT; cdr3_aa: CASSLVGTANEKLFF
v_call: TRBV19; clone_size: -; j_call: TRBJ1-2; d_call: -; cdr3_nt: TGTGCTTCCCCGGGCGATGGCTACACCTTC; cdr3_aa: CASPGDGYTF
v_call: TRBV7-9; clone_size: -; j_call: TRBJ1-1; d_call: -; cdr3_nt: TGTGCCAGCAGCTTAGTTGGGAGCGCTGAAGCTTTCTTT; cdr3_aa: CASSLVGSAEAFF
v_call: TRBV4-1; clone_size: once; j_call: TRBJ1-3; d_call: -; cdr3_nt: TGCGCCAGCAGCCAGCTGCCAACTTACGGAAACACCATATATTTT; cdr3_aa: CASSQLPTYGNTIYF
v_call: TRBV2; clone_size: -; j_call: TRBJ1-5; d_call: -; cdr3_nt: TGTGCCAGCAGTGAATCGGTCCATAGCAATCAGCCCCAGCATTTT; cdr3_aa: CASSESVHSNQPQHF
v_call: TRBV10-3; clone_size: few; j_call: TRBJ1-1; d_call: -; cdr3_nt: TGTGCCACCATGGCTGGGGACACTGAAGCTTTCTTT; cdr3_aa: CATMAGDTEAFF
v_call: TRBV7-3; clone_size: -; j_call: TRBJ2-7; d_call: -; cdr3_nt: TGTGCCAGCAGCCCCCGCCCGGCGTCCTACGAGCAGTACTTC; cdr3_aa: CASSPRPASYEQYF
v_call: TRBV9; clone_size: -; j_call: TRBJ2-5; d_call: -; cdr3_nt: TGTGCCAGCAGCTCCGGTGGGGGAGAGTGGGAGACCCAGTACTTC; cdr3_aa: CASSSGGGEWETQYF
v_call: TRBV27; clone_size: -; j_call: TRBJ2-5; d_call: -; cdr3_nt: TGTGCCAGCAGTTTCAGGGTGGCACCCCAAGAGACCCAGTACTTC; cdr3_aa: CASSFRVAPQETQYF
v_call: TRBV2; clone_size: -; j_call: TRBJ2-4; d_call: TRBD1; cdr3_nt: TGTGCCAGCAGTGAAGCTAACAGGGGCGTTTTTAACATTCAGTACTTC; cdr3_aa: CASSEANRGVFNIQYF
v_call: TRBV13; clone_size: -; j_call: TRBJ1-2; d_call: TRBD1; cdr3_nt: TGTGCCAGCAGCTCATCCTACAGGGACAGTGGAGGCTACACCTTC; cdr3_aa: CASSSSYRDSGGYTF
v_call: TRBV5-1; clone_size: -; j_call: TRBJ2-7; d_call: -; cdr3_nt: TGCGCCAGCAGTCTTAGCGGCACTGAGCAGTACTTC; cdr3_aa: CASSLSGTEQYF
v_call: TRBV6-5; clone_size: -; j_call: TRBJ1-2; d_call: TRBD1; cdr3_nt: TGTGCCAGTGGACAGGGGGCGACCGGCTACACCTTC; cdr3_aa: CASGQGATGYTF
v_call: TRBV4-3; clone_size: -; j_call: TRBJ2-3; d_call: -; cdr3_nt: TGCGCCAGCAGCCAAGAAGGGACTTCTAGCACAGATACGCAGTATTTT; cdr3_aa: CASSQEGTSSTDTQYF
v_call: TRBV9; clone_size: -; j_call: TRBJ2-1; d_call: -; cdr3_nt: TGTGCCAGCAGCCCCCAAAGGGGGGGGGATGAGCAGTTCTTC; cdr3_aa: CASSPQRGGDEQFF
v_call: TRBV10-3; clone_size: -; j_call: TRBJ2-1; d_call: TRBD2; cdr3_nt: TGTGCCATCAGGCCGGGACCCGGGGGGTACAATGAGCAGTTCTTC; cdr3_aa: CAIRPGPGGYNEQFF
v_call: TRBV11-2; clone_size: -; j_call: TRBJ2-1; d_call: TRBD1; cdr3_nt: TGTGCCAGCAGCTTTTCCGGGACAGGGGGTTGGAATGAGCAGTTCTTC; cdr3_aa: CASSFSGTGGWNEQFF